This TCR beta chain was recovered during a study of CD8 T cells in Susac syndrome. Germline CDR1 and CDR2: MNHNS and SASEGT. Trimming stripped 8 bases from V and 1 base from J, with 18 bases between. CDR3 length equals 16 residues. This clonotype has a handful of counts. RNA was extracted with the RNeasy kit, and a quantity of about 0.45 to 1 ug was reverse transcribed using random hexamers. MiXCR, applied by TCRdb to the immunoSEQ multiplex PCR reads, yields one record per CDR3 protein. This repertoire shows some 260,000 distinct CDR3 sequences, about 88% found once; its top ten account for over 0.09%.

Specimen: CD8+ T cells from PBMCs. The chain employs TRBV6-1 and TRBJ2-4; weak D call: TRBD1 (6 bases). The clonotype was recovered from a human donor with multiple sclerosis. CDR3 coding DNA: TGTGCCAGCTCACACAGGGAAGGGATGGCCAAAAACATTCAGTACTTC. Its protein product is CASSHREGMAKNIQYF.